The 4 T cell receptor beta chains in this list originate from one sample, sequenced in a study of human T cells and chemical hapten exposure. TCRdb re-called the RACE reads through MiXCR, storing one row per CDR3 protein. The table shows about 190,000 distinct CDR3 sequences, with under 30% occurring only once. Time point reported: patch test 3, about 24 weeks after DPC sensitization. Noted treatment: therapeutic diphenylcyclopropenone sensitization with weekly scalp DPC. The material was whole blood, obtained in connection with sensitization to the hapten diphenylcyclopropenone (DPC). Source of these receptors: a woman aged 35 to 49 with alopecia areata. Some clones in this sample may be carry-over from other donors' samples.

The CDR3 sequence: CATPGGKETQYF. CDR3 in DNA: TGTGCCACCCCTGGGGGGAAAGAGACCCAGTACTTC. The chain carries TRBV15 and TRBJ2-5; tentatively, D is TRBD2 (6 bases). The germline V gene has CDR1 LNHNV and CDR2 YYDKDF (reference sequence). The CDR3 is 12 residues long. Trimming removed 8 bases from V and 3 bases from J, with 10 bases in between. Complete variable domain (other parts from reference TRBV15 and TRBJ2-5): DAMVIQNPRYQVTQFGKPVTLSCSQTLNHNVMYWYQQKSSQAPKLLFHYYDKDFNNEADTPDNFQSRRPNTSFCFLDIRSPGLGDTAMYLCATPGGKETQYFGPGTRLLVL.

This clonotype was recorded a few times. This chain links TRBV20-1 with TRBJ1-1; D gene unclear. Germline V gene sequence: CDR1 DFQATT, CDR2 SNEGSKA (reference sequence). The CDR3 contains 13 residues. V lost 0 bases, J lost 1 base, and 6 bases lay in between. Here the CDR3 DNA reads TGCAGTGCTAGAGAGAGTGGGAACACTGAAGCTTTCTTT. It specifies CSARESGNTEAFF.

This clonotype was counted between two and nine times. CDR3 nucleotides: TGTGCCACCAGTGATATTGCAGGGAAGGCTTTCTTT. Its translation: CATSDIAGKAFF. This chain uses TRBV24-1 with TRBJ1-1; D perhaps matches TRBD1 (5 bases). Trimming took off 3 bases at V and 11 bases at J, with 12 bases between the two ends. Germline V gene lookup returns CDR1 KGHDR and CDR2 SFDVKD. The CDR3 sequence is 12 residues long.

The rearrangement joins TRBV20-1 to TRBJ2-3, with TRBD2 identical over 8 bases. The CDR3 runs to 16 residues. Germline CDR1 DFQATT, CDR2 SNEGSKA (reference sequence). The V segment lost 4 bases and the J segment 1 base; nucleotides outside the gene matches: 10. The CDR3 region has the DNA TGCAGTGCTACCAAAAGCGGGAGCTCGGGCACAGATACGCAGTATTTT. This gives the protein CSATKSGSSGTDTQYF.